This note documents a single TCR beta chain sequence. The antigen remains unidentified. The data are from a study of T cell responses to AZD1222 COVID-19 vaccine. Study conclusions and caveats: Females made up more of the donors, who were largely white British, and clonal diversity may have come out too low. Reportedly, nearly half of unique spike TCRs recognized epitopes outside B.1.351/B.1.1.7 mutations.

Method: immunoSEQ multiplex PCR; TCRdb's copy keeps in-frame clones and lacks some. The repertoire holds roughly 140,000 clones, with around 91% as singletons. The receptor was isolated from an adult in good health. Specimen: peripheral blood, collected on day 0 of AZD1222 vaccination.

CDR3 in amino acids: CASSPRDGETQYF. The CDR3 DNA sequence: TGTGCCAGCTCACCCCGGGACGGGGAGACCCAGTACTTC. J is TRBJ2-5 and V is TRBV18; D is possibly TRBD1 or TRBD2 (5 bases each). Trimming left V 3 bases short and J 5 bases short, with 10 bases between. Germline CDR1 KGHSH, CDR2 LQKENI. This CDR3 region has 13 residues.